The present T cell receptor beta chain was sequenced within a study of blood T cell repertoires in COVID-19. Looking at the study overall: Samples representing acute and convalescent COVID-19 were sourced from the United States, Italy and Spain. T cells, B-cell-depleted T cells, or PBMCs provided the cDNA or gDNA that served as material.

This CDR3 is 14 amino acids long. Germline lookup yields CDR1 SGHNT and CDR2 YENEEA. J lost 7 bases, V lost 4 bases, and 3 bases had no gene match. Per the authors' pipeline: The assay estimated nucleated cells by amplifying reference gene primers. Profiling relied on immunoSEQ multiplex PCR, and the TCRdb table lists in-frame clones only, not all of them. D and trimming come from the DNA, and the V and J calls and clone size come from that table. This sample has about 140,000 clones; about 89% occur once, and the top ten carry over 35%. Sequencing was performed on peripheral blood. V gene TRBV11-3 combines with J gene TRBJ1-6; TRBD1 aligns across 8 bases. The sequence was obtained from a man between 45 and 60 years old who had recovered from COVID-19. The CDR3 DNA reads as TGTGCCAGCAGCTCCAGGGGGCTCAATTCACCCCTCCACTTT. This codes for CASSSRGLNSPLHF.